The rows below give T cell receptor beta chains drawn from one sample of a study of T cells in Graves' hyperthyroidism and ophthalmopathy. TCRdb re-called the multiplex PCR reads with MiXCR, one entry per CDR3 protein. Found here are 300,000 to 450,000 distinct CDR3 sequences, approximately 15% of them singletons; the top ten hold 32%. The specimen sequenced was blood. These receptors were collected from a woman aged 30 to 39 with Graves' hyperthyroidism. The conserved cysteine and the conserved F or W are not part of the CDR3 here. Each record gives: J gene, V gene, CDR3 protein.

j_call: TRBJ2-1; v_call: TRBV11-1; cdr3_aa: ASSLALLFEQF
j_call: TRBJ2-2; v_call: TRBV20-1; cdr3_aa: SARDLSASNTGELF
j_call: TRBJ1-5; v_call: TRBV4-2; cdr3_aa: ASSQEVGSDQPQH
j_call: TRBJ2-6; v_call: TRBV6-2/TRBV6-3; cdr3_aa: ASYYRAGANVLT
j_call: TRBJ1-2; v_call: TRBV11-2; cdr3_aa: ASSRGLGENYGHT
j_call: TRBJ2-7; v_call: TRBV7-9; cdr3_aa: ASNPDGRTYEQY
j_call: TRBJ2-3; v_call: TRBV11-2; cdr3_aa: ASSLQTGWADAQY
j_call: TRBJ2-1; v_call: TRBV20-1; cdr3_aa: SAPLRGTPLNEQF
j_call: TRBJ2-5; v_call: TRBV5-1; cdr3_aa: ASGLGQVQETQY
j_call: TRBJ2-2; v_call: TRBV7-9; cdr3_aa: ASSLIRWEQTGELF
j_call: TRBJ2-7; v_call: TRBV28; cdr3_aa: ASSSTGGSYEQY
j_call: TRBJ2-2; v_call: TRBV6-1; cdr3_aa: ATGQAAGELF
j_call: TRBJ2-7; v_call: TRBV29-1; cdr3_aa: SVLGQGAYEQY
j_call: TRBJ2-3; v_call: TRBV20-1; cdr3_aa: SARDRYGLAGGADTQY
j_call: TRBJ1-5; v_call: TRBV27; cdr3_aa: ASSLSVHQPQH
j_call: TRBJ1-6; v_call: TRBV28; cdr3_aa: ASSDPDREPTGSPLH
j_call: TRBJ1-5; v_call: TRBV20-1; cdr3_aa: SASGPHPNQPQH
j_call: TRBJ1-5; v_call: TRBV11-2; cdr3_aa: ASTPGGGSNQPQH
j_call: TRBJ1-1; v_call: TRBV4-1; cdr3_aa: ASSQAGGTNTEAF
j_call: TRBJ2-5; v_call: TRBV5-5; cdr3_aa: ASSLASGRSGETQY
j_call: TRBJ2-1; v_call: TRBV24-1; cdr3_aa: ATSDPIRTGRSVNEQF
j_call: TRBJ2-1; v_call: TRBV6-1; cdr3_aa: AGSLYRGSYNEQF
j_call: TRBJ2-4; v_call: TRBV20-1; cdr3_aa: SAWVFLSGAGAKNIQY
j_call: TRBJ2-7; v_call: TRBV28; cdr3_aa: ASSLFRGSPSYEQY
j_call: TRBJ2-4; v_call: TRBV11-2; cdr3_aa: ASSLEVIRNIQY
j_call: TRBJ2-2; v_call: TRBV29-1; cdr3_aa: SGSSGPNTGELF
j_call: TRBJ2-1; v_call: TRBV7-2; cdr3_aa: ASSFTGTSDYNEQF
j_call: TRBJ1-5; v_call: TRBV2; cdr3_aa: PSSDRGSQPQH
j_call: TRBJ2-3; v_call: TRBV20-1; cdr3_aa: SARLLGPDTQY
j_call: TRBJ2-7; v_call: TRBV7-9; cdr3_aa: ASSSETSGVTYEQH
j_call: TRBJ1-5; v_call: TRBV7-2; cdr3_aa: ASSLEGGDSQPQH
j_call: TRBJ2-1; v_call: TRBV5-1; cdr3_aa: ASSTGQGIDEQF
j_call: TRBJ2-1; v_call: TRBV7-9; cdr3_aa: ASSHTGRTYNEQF
j_call: TRBJ2-7; v_call: TRBV20-1; cdr3_aa: SARGELADSSYEQY
j_call: TRBJ1-1; v_call: TRBV6-4; cdr3_aa: ASSDSPDGNTEAF
j_call: TRBJ2-2; v_call: TRBV7-9; cdr3_aa: ASNVGPGELF
j_call: TRBJ2-7; v_call: TRBV2; cdr3_aa: ASTEIDYHEQY
j_call: TRBJ2-7; v_call: TRBV30; cdr3_aa: AWSVGGSSYEQY
j_call: TRBJ2-1; v_call: TRBV7-8; cdr3_aa: ASSLSGTSLGEQF
j_call: TRBJ2-7; v_call: TRBV6-2/TRBV6-3; cdr3_aa: ATGLAEHYEQY
j_call: TRBJ2-5; v_call: TRBV20-1; cdr3_aa: SARVVGETQY